This TCR beta chain was obtained from a study of tissue T cells after allogeneic stem cell transplantation. Only in-frame clones appear in the TCRdb table, and some are missing; sequencing was by immunoSEQ multiplex PCR. The sample carries fewer than 3,500 clones, roughly 50% recorded once. In the case of this clone: Each gene name is a mouse one. The read terminates 1 residue before the CDR3 end, so the remaining end is supplied by the germline J gene.

This CDR3 spans 15 amino acids. Germline CDR1 KGHTA, CDR2 FQNQQP. The time point: mouse harvest day 14 after allogeneic transplant. Mouse grafts combined 10^7 T-cell-depleted bone marrow cells with 10^6 splenic CD5+ T cells. Sequences were obtained from gut tissue. The receptor was isolated from a female BALB/c mouse given C57BL/6 T cells with graft-versus-host disease after an allogeneic hematopoietic cell transplant. The V call is TRBV23, the J call TRBJ2-5; TRBD1, the table's D call, lacks a check against the DNA. The CDR3 protein is CSSSQSYSNQDTQYF. CDR3 DNA (partial): TGCTCCAGCAGTCAATCGTACAGTAACCAAGACACCCAGTAC. The full variable domain, completed using reference TRBV23 and TRBJ2-5, is DAAVTQKPRYLIKMKGQEAEMKCIPEKGHTAVFWYQQKQSKELKFLIYFQNQQPLDQIDMVKERFSAVCPSSSLCSLGIRTCEAEDSALYLCSSSQSYSNQDTQYFGPGTRLLVL.